The 9 T cell receptor beta chains below all came from one sample that was sequenced in a study of breast tumors, draining lymph nodes, adjacent tissues. Samples came from axillary lymph nodes draining the breast cancer. TCRdb reprocessed the multiplex PCR reads via MiXCR and lists one record per CDR3 protein. The table shows under 300,000 distinct CDR3 sequences, with nearly 35% occurring only once. The sample was axillary lymph node tissue. All receptors derive from a female donor with breast cancer. Some clones in this sample may be carry-over from other donors' samples.

This clonotype was picked up many times. The chain couples TRBV4-2 to TRBJ2-1; 10 nucleotides line up with TRBD2. The CDR3 is 17 residues long. Germline V gene lookup returns CDR1 LGHNA and CDR2 YNFKEQ. J gave up 8 bases and V 0 bases, and 10 bases lay outside the gene matches. CDR3 sequence: CASSQEEMLAGVHEQFF. The CDR3 nucleotides are TGTGCCAGCAGCCAAGAAGAGATGCTAGCGGGAGTTCATGAGCAGTTCTTC.

This clonotype was counted between two and nine times. The chain has TRBV18 and TRBJ1-4; no clear D. This CDR3 is 14 amino acids long. V lost 3 bases and J 4 bases, leaving 9 bases between the germline ends. Germline V gene data show CDR1 as KGHSH and CDR2 as LQKENI. The CDR3 here is CASSPTEDNEKLFF. CDR3 coding DNA: TGTGCCAGCTCACCGACCGAAGATAATGAAAAACTGTTTTTT.

This clonotype was seen only once. The rearrangement uses TRBV25-1 and TRBJ2-3, with 7 positions matching TRBD2. Germline values: CDR1 MGHDK, CDR2 SYGVNS. The CDR3 consists of 13 residues. CDR3 nucleotide sequence: TGTGCGATCAAGCGGGATCGGGGAGATACGCAGTATTTT. It codes for CAIKRDRGDTQYF.

This clonotype turned up a few times. It may be a read error: a sequence one base away is much more abundant. V usage is TRBV5-6 and J usage is TRBJ2-7; D unresolved. Deletions cut 4 bases from V and 4 bases from J, with 15 bases between. The CDR3 covers 14 residues. CDR1 and CDR2 from the germline V gene are SGHDT and YYEEEE. In DNA, the CDR3 is TGTGCCAGCAGCCTCGCTGGAGCGCGATACGAGCAGTACTTC. It translates to CASSLAGARYEQYF.

V and J are TRBV12-3 or TRBV12-4 and TRBJ2-7, with D perhaps TRBD1 (5 bases). Trimming shortened V by 3 bases and J by 1 base, and 7 bases separated the two germline ends. The CDR3 is 13 residues long. The CDR3 is CASSFRQSYEQYF. The CDR3 DNA reads as TGTGCCAGCAGTTTTAGACAGTCCTACGAGCAGTACTTC.

This clonotype was counted many times. The chain joins TRBV6-6 to TRBJ1-2; tentatively, D is TRBD1 (5 bases). This CDR3 comprises 13 residues. V dropped 6 bases and J dropped 4 bases, with 12 bases sitting between them. Germline CDR1 is MNHNY and CDR2 is SVGAGI (reference sequence). CDR3 nucleotides: TGTGCCAGCAGCTCCGACAGTATCTATGGCTACACCTTC. It translates to CASSSDSIYGYTF.

A note on this clonotype: Possible read error: a much larger clone is one base away. V is TRBV20-1 and J is TRBJ2-7; 9 bases line up with TRBD2. Germline CDR1 is DFQATT and CDR2 is SNEGSKA (reference sequence). This CDR3 comprises 16 residues. V dropped 1 base and J dropped 6; count of bases not matched to a gene: 13. The CDR3 sequence is CSARGPRTSALGEQYF. DNA for the CDR3: TGCAGTGCTAGAGGACCCAGGACTAGCGCGCTGGGCGAGCAGTACTTC.

This clonotype has only a few counts. The chain recombines TRBV6-6 with TRBJ1-2; no reliable D call. The V end was cut by 7 bases, the J end by 10 bases, with 10 bases between. This CDR3 comprises 10 residues. Germline CDR1 and CDR2: MNHNY and SVGAGI (reference sequence). DNA of the CDR3: TGTGCCAGCAAGCAGAGTTCCTACACCTTC. Its translation is CASKQSSYTF.

Notes on this clonotype: This may stem from a read error, because a much larger clone lies one nucleotide away. The rearrangement uses TRBV5-4 and TRBJ1-4; 8 nucleotides line up with TRBD1. V was clipped by 5 bases and J by 4 bases; unmatched bases: 16. Germline assignment: CDR1 SGHNT and CDR2 YYREEE (reference sequence). CDR3 size: 18 residues. CDR3 sequence reads: CASSCPNGTGALNEKLFF. As DNA, the CDR3 is TGTGCCAGCAGTTGCCCTAACGGGACAGGCGCTCTTAATGAAAAACTGTTTTTT.